The TCR beta chain under discussion was sequenced for a study of blood T cell repertoires in COVID-19. Study information: T cells, B-cell-depleted T cells, or PBMCs supplied cDNA or gDNA.

In the original analysis: From reference gene primer amplification, estimates of nucleated cell counts were derived. TCRdb keeps only in-frame clones here, not all; method: immunoSEQ multiplex PCR. V, J and clone size are taken as reported in that table, and D and trimming were inferred from the DNA itself. The data contain roughly 230,000 clones, 83% of them singletons. V was pared by 3 bases and J by 1 base, with 4 bases of the junction left unmatched. The germline CDR1 and CDR2 sequences are SGHNT and YENEEA. This CDR3 is 15 amino acids long. The chain combines TRBV11-3 with TRBJ2-3, with 7 bases identical to TRBD2. The sequenced material came from peripheral blood. The TCR originated in a human donor in a cohort sampled during active COVID-19. The CDR3 coding sequence is TGTGCCAGCAGCTTGCGAGCGGGGCGCACAGATACGCAGTATTTT. Amino acids: CASSLRAGRTDTQYF.